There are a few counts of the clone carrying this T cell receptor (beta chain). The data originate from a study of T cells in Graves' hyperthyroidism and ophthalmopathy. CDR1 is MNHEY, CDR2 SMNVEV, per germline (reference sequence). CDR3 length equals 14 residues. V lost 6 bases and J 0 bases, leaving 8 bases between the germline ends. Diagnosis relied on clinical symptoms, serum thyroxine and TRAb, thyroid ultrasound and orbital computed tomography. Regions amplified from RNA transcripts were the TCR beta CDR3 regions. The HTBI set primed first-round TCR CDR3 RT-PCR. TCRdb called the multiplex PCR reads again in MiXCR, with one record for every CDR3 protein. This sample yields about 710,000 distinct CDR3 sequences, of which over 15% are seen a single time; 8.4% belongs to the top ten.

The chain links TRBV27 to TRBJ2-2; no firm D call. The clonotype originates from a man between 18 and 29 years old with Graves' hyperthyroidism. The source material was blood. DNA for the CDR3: TGTGCCAGCAGCCGGGTGACGAACACCGGGGAGCTGTTTTTT. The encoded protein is CASSRVTNTGELFF.